This T cell receptor beta chain was observed in a study of preoperative IRX-2 immunotherapy in early breast cancer. Sequencing used immunoSEQ multiplex PCR; TCRdb keeps in-frame clones, though not all of them. The table includes about 43,000 clones, around 96% detected once. The treatment was: preoperative locoregional IRX-2 cytokine immunotherapy. Patients received preoperative, locoregional IRX-2 cytokine immunotherapy in a phase Ib study. Sequences were derived from tumor tissue, sampled after IRX-2 immunotherapy. This receptor was obtained from a human donor with breast cancer.

The DNA of the CDR3 is TGTGCCAGCAGTTCACAGGGGAACACTGAAGCTTTCTTT. Residues: CASSSQGNTEAFF. J is TRBJ1-1 and V is TRBV27; tentative D call: TRBD1 (6 bases). Germline lookup yields CDR1 MNHEY and CDR2 SMNVEV (reference sequence). CDR3 length equals 13 residues. Trimming left V 4 bases short and J 1 base short, with 7 bases between.